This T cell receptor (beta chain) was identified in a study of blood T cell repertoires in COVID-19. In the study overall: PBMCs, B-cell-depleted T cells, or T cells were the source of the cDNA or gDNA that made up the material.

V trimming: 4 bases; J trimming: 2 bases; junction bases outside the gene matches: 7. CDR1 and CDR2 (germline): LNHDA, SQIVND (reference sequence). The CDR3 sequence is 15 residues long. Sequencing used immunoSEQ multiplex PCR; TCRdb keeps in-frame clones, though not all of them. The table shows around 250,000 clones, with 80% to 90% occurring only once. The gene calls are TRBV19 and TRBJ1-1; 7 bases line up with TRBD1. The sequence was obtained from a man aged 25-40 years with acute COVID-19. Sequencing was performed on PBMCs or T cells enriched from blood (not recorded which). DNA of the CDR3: TGTGCCAGTAGTACGCCGGGACAGACCAACACTGAAGCTTTCTTT. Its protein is CASSTPGQTNTEAFF.